This passage covers 2 T cell receptor beta chains from one sample sequenced in a study of cytomegalovirus exposure and HLA in healthy donors. Profiling relied on immunoSEQ multiplex PCR, and the TCRdb table lists in-frame clones only, not all of them. The sample gives more than 150,000 clones, approximately 88% of which show up once; roughly 7% is in the top ten. Source material: PBMCs. Receptor source: a man aged 18-30 years in good health and CMV-seropositive.

The J gene is TRBJ1-2, the V gene TRBV27; a possible D gene is TRBD1 (6 bases). The CDR3 runs to 13 residues. Germline lookup yields CDR1 MNHEY and CDR2 SMNVEV (reference sequence). The V and J ends lost 8 bases and 3 bases respectively, with 13 bases between them. The CDR3 region has the DNA TGTGCCAGCGCGTCCCAGGGGTACTATGGCTACACCTTC. Its protein is CASASQGYYGYTF.

V and J are TRBV5-1 and TRBJ2-7, with 14 nucleotides matching TRBD2. The ends lost 0 bases at V and 7 bases at J; junction bases unmatched: 15. Per germline, CDR1 SGHRS and CDR2 YFSETQ. CDR3 length equals 19 residues. The CDR3 loop reads CASSLAPGLAGGGREEQYF. The CDR3 region has the DNA TGCGCCAGCAGCTTGGCCCCAGGACTAGCGGGAGGAGGAAGAGAGGAGCAGTACTTC.